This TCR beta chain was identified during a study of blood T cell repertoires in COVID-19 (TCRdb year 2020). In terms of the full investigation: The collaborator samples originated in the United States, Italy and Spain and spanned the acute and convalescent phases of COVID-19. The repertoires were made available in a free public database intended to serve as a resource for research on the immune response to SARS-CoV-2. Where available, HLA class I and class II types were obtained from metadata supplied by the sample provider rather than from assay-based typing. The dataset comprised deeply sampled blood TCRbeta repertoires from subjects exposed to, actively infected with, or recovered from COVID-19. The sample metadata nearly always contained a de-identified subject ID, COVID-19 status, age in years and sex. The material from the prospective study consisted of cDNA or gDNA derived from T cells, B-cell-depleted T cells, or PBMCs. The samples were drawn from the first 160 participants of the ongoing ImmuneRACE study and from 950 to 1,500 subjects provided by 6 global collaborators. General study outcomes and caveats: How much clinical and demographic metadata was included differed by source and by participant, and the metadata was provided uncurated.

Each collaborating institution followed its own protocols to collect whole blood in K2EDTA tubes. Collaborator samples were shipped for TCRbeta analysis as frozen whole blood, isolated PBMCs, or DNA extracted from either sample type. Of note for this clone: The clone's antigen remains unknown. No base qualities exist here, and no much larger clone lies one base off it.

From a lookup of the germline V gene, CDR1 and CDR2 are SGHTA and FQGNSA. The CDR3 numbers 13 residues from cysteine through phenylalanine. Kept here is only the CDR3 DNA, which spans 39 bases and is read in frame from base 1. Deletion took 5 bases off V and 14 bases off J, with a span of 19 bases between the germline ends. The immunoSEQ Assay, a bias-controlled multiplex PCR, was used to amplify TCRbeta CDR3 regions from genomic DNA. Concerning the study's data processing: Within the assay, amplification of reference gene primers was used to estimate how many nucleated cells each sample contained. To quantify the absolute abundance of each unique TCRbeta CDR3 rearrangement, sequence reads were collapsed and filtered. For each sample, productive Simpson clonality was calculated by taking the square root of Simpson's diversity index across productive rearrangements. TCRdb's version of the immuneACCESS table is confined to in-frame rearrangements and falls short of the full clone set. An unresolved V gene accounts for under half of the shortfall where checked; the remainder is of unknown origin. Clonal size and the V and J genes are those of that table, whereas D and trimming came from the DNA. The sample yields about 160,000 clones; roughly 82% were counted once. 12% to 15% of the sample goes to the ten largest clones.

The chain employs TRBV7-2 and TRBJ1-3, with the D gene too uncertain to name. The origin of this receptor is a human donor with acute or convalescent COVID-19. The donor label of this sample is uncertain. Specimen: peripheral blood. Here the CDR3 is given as CASSPLLRVNVYF. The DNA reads TGTGCCAGCAGCCCTCTATTGAGGGTGAACGTATATTTT.